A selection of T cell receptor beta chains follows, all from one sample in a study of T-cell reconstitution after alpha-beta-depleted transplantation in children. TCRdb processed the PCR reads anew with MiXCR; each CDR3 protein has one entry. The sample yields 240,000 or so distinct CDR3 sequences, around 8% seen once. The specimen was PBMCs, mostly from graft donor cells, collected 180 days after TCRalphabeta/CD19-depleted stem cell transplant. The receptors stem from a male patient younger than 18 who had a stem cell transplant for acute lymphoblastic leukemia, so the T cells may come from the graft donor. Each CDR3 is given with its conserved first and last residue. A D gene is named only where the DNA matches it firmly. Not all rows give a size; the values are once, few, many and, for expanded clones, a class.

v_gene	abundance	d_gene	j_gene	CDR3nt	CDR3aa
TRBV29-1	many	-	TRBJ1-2	TGCAGCGTTGTCCGGGCTGCTAACTATGGCTACACCTTC	CSVVRAANYGYTF
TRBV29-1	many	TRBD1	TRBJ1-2	TGCAGCGTTGAAGATCGACAGGGGATATATGGCTACACCTTC	CSVEDRQGIYGYTF
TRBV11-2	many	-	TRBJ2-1	TGTGCCAGCAGCTTAGATCGTTATGAGCAGTTCTTC	CASSLDRYEQFF
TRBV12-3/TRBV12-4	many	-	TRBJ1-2	TGTGCCAGCAGTCTTCGGTTTTATGGCTACACCTTC	CASSLRFYGYTF
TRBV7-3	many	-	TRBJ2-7	TGTGCCGTCCTATCCGGGGACTTC	CAVLSGDF
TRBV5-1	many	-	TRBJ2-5	TGCGCCAGCAGCAGCCAGGGGGGCCAAGAGACCCAGTACTTC	CASSSQGGQETQYF
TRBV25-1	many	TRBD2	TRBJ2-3	TGTGCCACCGCGCTAGCGGGGGGGTCAGATACGCAGTATTTT	CATALAGGSDTQYF
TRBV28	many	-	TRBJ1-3	TGTGCCAGCCTGTCCACAGGCGCCGGAAACACCATATATTTT	CASLSTGAGNTIYF
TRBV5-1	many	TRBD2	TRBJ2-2	TGCGCCAGCAGCCGATTCCGGGCGGGAGGCATGAGGCCCGGGGAGCTGTTTTTT	CASSRFRAGGMRPGELFF
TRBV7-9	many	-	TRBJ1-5	TGTGCCAGCAGCTTAGAGATCGGCGGCATCAATCAGCCCCAGCATTTT	CASSLEIGGINQPQHF
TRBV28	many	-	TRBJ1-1	TGTGCCAGCAGTTCAGCCGGGGCCCCGAGCTCCTCCATGAACACTGAAGCTTTCTTT	CASSSAGAPSSSMNTEAFF
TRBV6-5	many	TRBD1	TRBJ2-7	TGTGCCAGCAGTTACTCGCGCGGGACAGGTGGAGAGCAGTACTTC	CASSYSRGTGGEQYF
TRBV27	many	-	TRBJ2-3	TGTGCCAGCTCCAATTTCGCAGGGGTGAACACAGATACGCAGTATTTT	CASSNFAGVNTDTQYF
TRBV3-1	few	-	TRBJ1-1	TGTGCCAGCAGCCAAGATTGGACGAACACTGAAGCTTTCTTT	CASSQDWTNTEAFF
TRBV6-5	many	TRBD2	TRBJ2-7	TGTGCCAGCAGTTACGGGTTAGCGGGAGGCCTCCACCGCTCCTACGAGCAGTACTTC	CASSYGLAGGLHRSYEQYF
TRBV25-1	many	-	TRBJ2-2	TGTGCCAGCGGGAGTGGGTCGAACACCGGGGAGCTGTTTTTT	CASGSGSNTGELFF
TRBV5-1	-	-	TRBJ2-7	TGCGCCAGCAGCTTGTGGCGGGGTGATGGTTACGAGCAGTACTTC	CASSLWRGDGYEQYF
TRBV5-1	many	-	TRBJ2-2	TGCGCCAGCAGCTTCAGGGCGGGCACCGGGGAGCTGTTTTTT	CASSFRAGTGELFF
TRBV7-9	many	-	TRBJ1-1	TGTGCCAGCAGCTTAGGGCACACCCCCGACGCTGAAGCTTTCTTT	CASSLGHTPDAEAFF
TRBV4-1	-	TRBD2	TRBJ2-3	TGCGCCAGCAGCCAAGGAGCGGGAGTGAGAGATACGCAGTATTTT	CASSQGAGVRDTQYF
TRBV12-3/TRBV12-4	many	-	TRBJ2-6	TGTGCCAGCGGAAACAGGGTCGGGGCTGGGGCCAACGTCCTGACTTTC	CASGNRVGAGANVLTF
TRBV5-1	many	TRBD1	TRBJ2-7	TGCGCCAGCAGCTGGCGACAGGGAAGTATCAACGAGCAGTACTTC	CASSWRQGSINEQYF
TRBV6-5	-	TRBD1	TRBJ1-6	TGTGCCAGCAGTTACTCGTCATGGGACAGGAAAAATTCACCCCTCCACTTT	CASSYSSWDRKNSPLHF
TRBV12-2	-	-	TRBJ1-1	TGTGCAAGTCGCTCGGGACTCTCGAACACTGAAGCTTTCTTT	CASRSGLSNTEAFF
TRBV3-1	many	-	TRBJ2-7	TGTGCCAGCAGCCAAGGGGGACACGAGCAGTACTTC	CASSQGGHEQYF
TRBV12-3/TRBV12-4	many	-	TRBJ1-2	TGTGCCAGCAGTTTTCGGGGGTCTCGTGGCTACACCTTC	CASSFRGSRGYTF
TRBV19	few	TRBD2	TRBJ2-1	TGTGCCAGTAGTATCTGGGCGGGGGTCTCGGGGGTTTTGAATGAGCAGTTCTTC	CASSIWAGVSGVLNEQFF
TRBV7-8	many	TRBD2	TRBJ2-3	TGTGCCAGCAGCGGCCGCGGGCAGCTGCCAGCGGGAGTGGTGACAGATACGCAGTATTTT	CASSGRGQLPAGVVTDTQYF
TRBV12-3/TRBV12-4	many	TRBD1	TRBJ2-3	TGTGCCAGCACCACAGGGGCAGATACGCAGTATTTT	CASTTGADTQYF
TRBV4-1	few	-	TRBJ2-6	TGCGCCAGCAGCCCCCTGGGGGGACCCCTCTCTGGGGCCAACGTCCTGACTTTC	CASSPLGGPLSGANVLTF
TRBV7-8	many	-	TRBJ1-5	TGTGCCAGCAGCGGGGGAGGGAATAAGGGCAATCAGCCCCAGCATTTT	CASSGGGNKGNQPQHF